This T cell receptor (beta chain) originates from a study of cytomegalovirus exposure and HLA in healthy donors. Worth noting for this clone: Its antigen is unidentified.

The V and J ends lost 1 base and 3 bases, in that order; junction bases with no gene match: 3. The CDR3 covers 15 residues. Germline V lookup: CDR1 KGHSH, CDR2 LQKENI. The PCR employed 60 Vbeta primers together with 13 Jbeta primers. The table came from immunoSEQ multiplex PCR; TCRdb's copy has only in-frame clones and leaves some out. The repertoire has approximately 150,000 clones, approximately 73% of them found once; the top ten carry around 5%. Overall study results and limits: Reported findings show TCR beta sequences accurately forecast HLA-A and HLA-B alleles in most subjects.

This sequence originates from a woman younger than 30 in good health and CMV-seropositive. The sample comprised PBMCs. The chain has TRBV18 and TRBJ2-7; TRBD2 aligns across 10 bases. The chain's CDR3 is CASSPLPSGGYEQYF. CDR3 DNA: TGTGCCAGCTCACCACTCCCTAGCGGGGGCTACGAGCAGTACTTC. Together with reference TRBV18 and TRBJ2-7, the CDR3 gives the full variable domain: NAGVMQNPRHLVRRRGQEARLRCSPMKGHSHVYWYRQLPEEGLKFMVYLQKENIIDESGMPKERFSAEFPKEGPSILRIQQVVRGDSAAYFCASSPLPSGGYEQYFGPGTRLTVT.